This TCR beta chain was sequenced for a study of regulatory dendritic cells for organ transplantation. Sorted T cells were CFSE-labeled and cultured 4 to 5 days with allogeneic regulatory or mature dendritic cells at 1:10. To note about this clone: The antigen remains unidentified.

Profiled with immunoSEQ multiplex PCR; TCRdb holds only in-frame clones, not every one. The data hold 7,500 to 8,500 clones, with 65% to 75% observed a single time. The receptor was isolated from a human donor in good health. Sequenced input: memory CD4+ T cells from blood cultured with dendritic cells. Described subset: CD45RO+ memory T cells.

The CDR3 loop reads CASSFKGAGDTEAFF. CDR3 DNA sequence: TGCGCCAGCAGCTTTAAGGGGGCGGGTGACACTGAAGCTTTCTTT. The chain recombines TRBV5-1 with TRBJ1-1; the match to TRBD1 covers 7 bases. The CDR3 is 15 amino acids. Germline lookup yields CDR1 SGHRS and CDR2 YFSETQ. V shed 2 bases, J shed 3 bases, and the junction held 7 bases outside the gene matches.